A selection of T cell receptor beta chains follows, all from one sample in a study of cytomegalovirus exposure and HLA in healthy donors. Clones were read by immunoSEQ multiplex PCR, and TCRdb kept only the in-frame ones, dropping some. The table records 150,000 to 200,000 clones, over 70% of them present only once. The sample consisted of PBMCs. Receptors were obtained from a female donor in good health and CMV-seronegative. Each CDR3 is given with its conserved first and last residue. Fields, in order: V gene, D gene, clone size, J gene, CDR3 protein, CDR3 DNA. A D gene is named only where the DNA matches it firmly. The listing skips clone size in some rows; elsewhere it reads once, few, many or a size class.

v_gene: TRBV28; d_gene: -; abundance: -; j_gene: TRBJ1-6; CDR3aa: CASSSYPGRDNSPLHF; CDR3nt: TGTGCCAGCAGTTCCTACCCTGGCCGGGATAATTCACCCCTCCACTTT
v_gene: TRBV4-3; d_gene: -; abundance: -; j_gene: TRBJ2-3; CDR3aa: CASSQEGLLASVDTQYF; CDR3nt: TGCGCCAGCAGCCAAGAGGGCCTCCTAGCGAGCGTAGATACGCAGTATTTT
v_gene: TRBV5-4; d_gene: -; abundance: -; j_gene: TRBJ2-1; CDR3aa: CASSLSGYNEQFF; CDR3nt: TGTGCCAGCAGCTTAAGCGGGTACAATGAGCAGTTCTTC
v_gene: TRBV7-9; d_gene: -; abundance: -; j_gene: TRBJ2-5; CDR3aa: CASSLAAGETQYF; CDR3nt: TGTGCCAGCAGCTTAGCGGCTGGAGAGACCCAGTACTTC
v_gene: TRBV9; d_gene: TRBD1; abundance: -; j_gene: TRBJ1-3; CDR3aa: CASSPQGRPQAGNTIYF; CDR3nt: TGTGCCAGCAGCCCACAGGGGCGCCCCCAGGCTGGAAACACCATATATTTT
v_gene: TRBV4-3; d_gene: -; abundance: -; j_gene: TRBJ1-2; CDR3aa: CASSQDRDYGYTF; CDR3nt: TGCGCCAGCAGCCAAGATCGGGACTATGGCTACACCTTC
v_gene: TRBV5-8; d_gene: -; abundance: -; j_gene: TRBJ1-5; CDR3aa: CASSLYNQPQHF; CDR3nt: TGTGCCAGCAGCTTGTATAATCAGCCCCAGCATTTT
v_gene: TRBV5-4; d_gene: -; abundance: -; j_gene: TRBJ1-2; CDR3aa: CASSLKGTNGYTF; CDR3nt: TGTGCCAGCAGCTTGAAAGGGACAAATGGCTACACCTTC
v_gene: TRBV5-1; d_gene: TRBD1; abundance: -; j_gene: TRBJ2-7; CDR3aa: CASSHRDRGLGEQYF; CDR3nt: TGCGCCAGCAGCCACCGGGACAGGGGCCTAGGCGAGCAGTACTTC
v_gene: TRBV11-2; d_gene: TRBD1; abundance: -; j_gene: TRBJ1-1; CDR3aa: CASSSVGQVNTEAFF; CDR3nt: TGTGCCAGCAGCTCAGTGGGACAGGTGAACACTGAAGCTTTCTTT
v_gene: TRBV7-2; d_gene: TRBD2; abundance: -; j_gene: TRBJ2-4; CDR3aa: CASSYGTSGSKNIQYF; CDR3nt: TGTGCCAGCAGCTACGGGACTAGCGGGAGCAAAAACATTCAGTACTTC
v_gene: TRBV19; d_gene: TRBD2; abundance: -; j_gene: TRBJ2-5; CDR3aa: CASSSLTSGREETQYF; CDR3nt: TGTGCCAGTAGTTCTCTGACTAGCGGGAGAGAAGAGACCCAGTACTTC
v_gene: TRBV28; d_gene: TRBD2; abundance: -; j_gene: TRBJ2-1; CDR3aa: CASSLWPSGRAELEQFF; CDR3nt: TGTGCCAGCAGTTTATGGCCTAGCGGGAGGGCCGAGCTGGAGCAGTTCTTC
v_gene: TRBV28; d_gene: -; abundance: -; j_gene: TRBJ1-5; CDR3aa: CASSLEVYQPQHF; CDR3nt: TGTGCCAGCAGTTTGGAGGTCTATCAGCCCCAGCATTTT
v_gene: TRBV7-2; d_gene: -; abundance: few; j_gene: TRBJ1-6; CDR3aa: CASSPWGVGNSPLHF; CDR3nt: TGTGCCAGCAGCCCATGGGGGGTGGGAAATTCACCCCTCCACTTT
v_gene: TRBV9; d_gene: -; abundance: -; j_gene: TRBJ1-2; CDR3aa: CASSVTGLASYGYTF; CDR3nt: TGTGCCAGCAGCGTTACAGGTCTGGCTTCCTATGGCTACACCTTC
v_gene: TRBV6-5; d_gene: TRBD1; abundance: -; j_gene: TRBJ2-3; CDR3aa: CASSYRTGSTDTQYF; CDR3nt: TGTGCCAGCAGTTATCGGACAGGGAGCACAGATACGCAGTATTTT
v_gene: TRBV6-5; d_gene: -; abundance: -; j_gene: TRBJ2-7; CDR3aa: CASRIANALSYEQYF; CDR3nt: TGTGCCAGCAGGATAGCGAATGCCCTCTCCTACGAGCAGTACTTC
v_gene: TRBV30; d_gene: -; abundance: -; j_gene: TRBJ1-6; CDR3aa: CAWRRDGGIRTLHF; CDR3nt: TGTGCCTGGAGGCGAGACGGGGGAATTAGGACCCTCCACTTT
v_gene: TRBV5-4; d_gene: TRBD2; abundance: -; j_gene: TRBJ2-2; CDR3aa: CASSQGRAGGPSGELFF; CDR3nt: TGTGCCAGCAGCCAGGGACGGGCGGGAGGGCCCTCCGGGGAGCTGTTTTTT
v_gene: TRBV4-3; d_gene: -; abundance: -; j_gene: TRBJ2-1; CDR3aa: CASSQDITGRYNEQFF; CDR3nt: TGCGCCAGCAGCCAAGATATAACAGGGCGGTACAATGAGCAGTTCTTC
v_gene: TRBV9; d_gene: -; abundance: few; j_gene: TRBJ1-2; CDR3aa: CASSPVQGNYGYTF; CDR3nt: TGTGCCAGCAGCCCCGTACAGGGAAACTATGGCTACACCTTC
v_gene: TRBV30; d_gene: -; abundance: -; j_gene: TRBJ1-1; CDR3aa: CAWSVPPAGGTEAFF; CDR3nt: TGTGCCTGGAGTGTGCCCCCGGCAGGCGGGACTGAAGCTTTCTTT
v_gene: TRBV6-5; d_gene: -; abundance: few; j_gene: TRBJ1-6; CDR3aa: CASSDRYNSPLHF; CDR3nt: TGTGCCAGCTCCGACAGATATAATTCACCCCTCCACTTT
v_gene: TRBV6-5; d_gene: -; abundance: -; j_gene: TRBJ1-1; CDR3aa: CASSYGRNTEAFF; CDR3nt: TGTGCCAGCAGTTACGGCAGAAACACTGAAGCTTTCTTT
v_gene: TRBV4-1; d_gene: TRBD2; abundance: -; j_gene: TRBJ2-1; CDR3aa: CASSQGTGTIANEQFF; CDR3nt: TGCGCCAGCAGCCAAGGTACCGGGACTATTGCCAATGAGCAGTTCTTC
v_gene: TRBV28; d_gene: TRBD1; abundance: -; j_gene: TRBJ1-2; CDR3aa: CASSLDLAGQGSYNYGYTF; CDR3nt: TGTGCCAGCAGTTTAGATTTAGCGGGACAGGGGAGTTATAACTATGGCTACACCTTC
v_gene: TRBV6-5; d_gene: TRBD2; abundance: -; j_gene: TRBJ2-4; CDR3aa: CASTLAGGPGIQYF; CDR3nt: TGTGCCAGCACTCTAGCGGGAGGGCCGGGCATTCAGTACTTC
v_gene: TRBV28; d_gene: -; abundance: -; j_gene: TRBJ1-1; CDR3aa: CASSLKGRGRRTEAFF; CDR3nt: TGTGCCAGCAGTCTAAAGGGGCGGGGGAGAAGAACTGAAGCTTTCTTT
v_gene: TRBV7-3; d_gene: -; abundance: -; j_gene: TRBJ2-6; CDR3aa: CASSLRQVPSGANVLTF; CDR3nt: TGTGCCAGCAGCTTAAGACAGGTCCCTTCTGGGGCCAACGTCCTGACTTTC
v_gene: TRBV6-1; d_gene: -; abundance: -; j_gene: TRBJ1-6; CDR3aa: CASSERGIYSPPHF; CDR3nt: TGTGCCAGCAGTGAAAGGGGTATATATTCACCCCCCCACTTT
v_gene: TRBV28; d_gene: TRBD1; abundance: -; j_gene: TRBJ1-2; CDR3aa: CASSATGGAGNYGYTF; CDR3nt: TGTGCCAGCAGTGCCACAGGGGGGGCGGGTAACTATGGCTACACCTTC
v_gene: TRBV27; d_gene: TRBD1; abundance: -; j_gene: TRBJ1-4; CDR3aa: CASSHGQGNEKLFF; CDR3nt: TGTGCCAGCAGCCACGGACAGGGTAATGAAAAACTGTTTTTT
v_gene: TRBV18; d_gene: TRBD1; abundance: -; j_gene: TRBJ2-2; CDR3aa: CASSPGQGATTGELFF; CDR3nt: TGTGCCAGCTCACCGGGACAGGGGGCTACCACCGGGGAGCTGTTTTTT
v_gene: TRBV7-2; d_gene: TRBD1; abundance: -; j_gene: TRBJ1-6; CDR3aa: CASSLAPRQGASSPLHF; CDR3nt: TGTGCCAGCAGCTTAGCCCCCCGACAGGGGGCCTCTTCACCCCTCCACTTT
v_gene: TRBV14; d_gene: -; abundance: once; j_gene: TRBJ2-6; CDR3aa: CASSSRGAGANVLTF; CDR3nt: TGTGCCAGCAGCTCCAGAGGAGCCGGGGCCAACGTCCTGACTTTC
v_gene: TRBV18; d_gene: -; abundance: -; j_gene: TRBJ2-3; CDR3aa: CASSLSGADTQYF; CDR3nt: TGTGCCAGCTCATTGTCGGGAGCAGATACGCAGTATTTT
v_gene: TRBV28; d_gene: -; abundance: -; j_gene: TRBJ1-2; CDR3aa: CAARTEPRGYTF; CDR3nt: TGTGCCGCACGGACAGAGCCAAGAGGCTACACCTTC
v_gene: TRBV19; d_gene: -; abundance: -; j_gene: TRBJ1-2; CDR3aa: CARLIRVGLNYGYTF; CDR3nt: TGTGCCAGGTTAATCAGGGTGGGGTTAAACTATGGCTACACCTTC
v_gene: TRBV28; d_gene: TRBD1; abundance: -; j_gene: TRBJ1-1; CDR3aa: CASSLMGTGETEAFF; CDR3nt: TGTGCCAGCAGTTTAATGGGGACAGGGGAGACTGAAGCTTTCTTT
v_gene: TRBV6-1; d_gene: -; abundance: -; j_gene: TRBJ2-7; CDR3aa: CASKYRDLSYEQYF; CDR3nt: TGTGCCAGCAAGTACAGGGACCTTTCCTACGAGCAGTACTTC
v_gene: TRBV5-1; d_gene: -; abundance: -; j_gene: TRBJ2-3; CDR3aa: CASSLTAGSTDTQYF; CDR3nt: TGCGCCAGCAGCTTGACCGCGGGAAGCACAGATACGCAGTATTTT
v_gene: TRBV29-1; d_gene: TRBD2; abundance: -; j_gene: TRBJ2-3; CDR3aa: CSVSPSGEPDTQYF; CDR3nt: TGCAGCGTCTCACCTAGCGGAGAGCCAGATACGCAGTATTTT
v_gene: TRBV28; d_gene: TRBD2; abundance: -; j_gene: TRBJ2-7; CDR3aa: CASSPSGRYEQYF; CDR3nt: TGTGCCAGCAGCCCTAGCGGGAGATACGAGCAGTACTTC
v_gene: TRBV18; d_gene: TRBD1; abundance: once; j_gene: TRBJ2-5; CDR3aa: CASSLSIQGAQETQYF; CDR3nt: TGTGCCAGCTCACTTTCCATACAGGGGGCCCAAGAGACCCAGTACTTC
v_gene: TRBV29-1; d_gene: -; abundance: -; j_gene: TRBJ2-2; CDR3aa: CSVDTNGGRTGELFF; CDR3nt: TGCAGCGTTGATACAAACGGGGGACGAACCGGGGAGCTGTTTTTT
v_gene: TRBV5-1; d_gene: -; abundance: -; j_gene: TRBJ2-2; CDR3aa: CASRPEGSNTGELFF; CDR3nt: TGCGCCAGCAGGCCGGAGGGCTCCAACACCGGGGAGCTGTTTTTT
v_gene: TRBV4-3; d_gene: -; abundance: few; j_gene: TRBJ2-3; CDR3aa: CASSQERGATDTQYF; CDR3nt: TGCGCCAGCAGCCAAGAACGGGGGGCCACAGATACGCAGTATTTT
v_gene: TRBV19; d_gene: -; abundance: -; j_gene: TRBJ1-1; CDR3aa: CASSPLFGQTNTEAFF; CDR3nt: TGTGCCAGTAGCCCCCTCTTCGGACAGACGAACACTGAAGCTTTCTTT
v_gene: TRBV5-4; d_gene: TRBD2; abundance: -; j_gene: TRBJ2-7; CDR3aa: CATRGVRTSGSYEQYF; CDR3nt: TGTGCCACCCGGGGGGTCCGGACTAGCGGGAGCTACGAGCAGTACTTC
v_gene: TRBV6-6; d_gene: -; abundance: -; j_gene: TRBJ1-2; CDR3aa: CASSDAGGAHGYTF; CDR3nt: TGTGCCAGCAGCGACGCGGGGGGGGCCCATGGCTACACCTTC